A selection of T cell receptor beta chains follows, all from one sample in a study of early T cells in non-severe SARS-CoV-2 infection. TCRdb analysed the 5' RACE reads with MiXCR anew, one entry per CDR3 protein. The profile shows about 33,000 distinct CDR3 sequences, approximately 6% of them singletons. Sequenced material: whole blood. The receptor set was obtained from an adult who was a healthcare worker with PCR-confirmed SARS-CoV-2 infection or an uninfected control (not recorded which). The CDR3 runs from the conserved cysteine through the conserved F or W. A D gene is named only where the DNA matches it firmly. Some rows have no size entry. The others give once, few or many, or a class for an expanded clone.

CDR3nt: TGTGCCTGGAGTAGTAGGCGACAGGGGACCGGGGAGCTGTTTTTT
CDR3aa: CAWSSRRQGTGELFF
j_gene: TRBJ2-2
v_gene: TRBV30
abundance: many
d_gene: TRBD1

CDR3nt: TGTGCCAGCAGCTTAGGCAGGGCAGGGCAGTTCTTC
CDR3aa: CASSLGRAGQFF
j_gene: TRBJ2-1
v_gene: TRBV11-2
abundance: many
d_gene: NA

CDR3nt: TGTGCCAGCAGCCCAGCGGGGACTACCTTTGAGCAGTTCTTC
CDR3aa: CASSPAGTTFEQFF
j_gene: TRBJ2-1
v_gene: TRBV7-6
abundance: many
d_gene: TRBD2

CDR3nt: TGTGCCAGCAGCTTAGCTCGGGGGCTGAACACTGAAGCTTTCTTT
CDR3aa: CASSLARGLNTEAFF
j_gene: TRBJ1-1
v_gene: TRBV7-9
abundance: NA
d_gene: NA

CDR3nt: TGTGCCAGCCAAGTGACAGAATACAATGAGCAGTTCTTC
CDR3aa: CASQVTEYNEQFF
j_gene: TRBJ2-1
v_gene: TRBV6-5
abundance: few
d_gene: NA

CDR3nt: TGTGCCAGCAGTTACGCAGGGGCGTATAATCAGCCCCAGCATTTT
CDR3aa: CASSYAGAYNQPQHF
j_gene: TRBJ1-5
v_gene: TRBV6-2/TRBV6-3
abundance: many
d_gene: NA

CDR3nt: TGTGCCAGCAGTGAAGGCTGGGGGGGCGAGGAGACCCAGTACTTC
CDR3aa: CASSEGWGGEETQYF
j_gene: TRBJ2-5
v_gene: TRBV6-1
abundance: NA
d_gene: NA

CDR3nt: TGCGCCAGCAGTCAATCAGAGGGGAGGCCCCCCAATGAGCAGTTCTTC
CDR3aa: CASSQSEGRPPNEQFF
j_gene: TRBJ2-1
v_gene: TRBV23-1
abundance: few
d_gene: NA

CDR3nt: TGTGCCAGCAGTTACACGGTGGATACGCAGTATTTT
CDR3aa: CASSYTVDTQYF
j_gene: TRBJ2-3
v_gene: TRBV6-2/TRBV6-3
abundance: few
d_gene: NA

CDR3nt: TGTGCCAGCAGCTTAGAGCTTGCGGGTGAGCACACTGAAGCTTTCTTT
CDR3aa: CASSLELAGEHTEAFF
j_gene: TRBJ1-1
v_gene: TRBV7-2
abundance: many
d_gene: NA

CDR3nt: TGTGCCAGCAGGTCAAGGGGTTTCACTGAAGCTTTCTTT
CDR3aa: CASRSRGFTEAFF
j_gene: TRBJ1-1
v_gene: TRBV28
abundance: few
d_gene: NA